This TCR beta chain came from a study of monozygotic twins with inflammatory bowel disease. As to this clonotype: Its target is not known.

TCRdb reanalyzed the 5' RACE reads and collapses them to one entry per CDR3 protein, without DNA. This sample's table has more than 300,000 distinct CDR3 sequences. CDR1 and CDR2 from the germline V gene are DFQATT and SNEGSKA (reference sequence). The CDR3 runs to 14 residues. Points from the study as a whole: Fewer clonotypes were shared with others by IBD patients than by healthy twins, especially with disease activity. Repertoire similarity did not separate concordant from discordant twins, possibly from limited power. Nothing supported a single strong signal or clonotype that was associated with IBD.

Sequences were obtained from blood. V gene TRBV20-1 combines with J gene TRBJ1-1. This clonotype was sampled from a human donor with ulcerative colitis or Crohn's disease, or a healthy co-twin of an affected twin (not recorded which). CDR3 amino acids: CSARDARGSTEAFF.